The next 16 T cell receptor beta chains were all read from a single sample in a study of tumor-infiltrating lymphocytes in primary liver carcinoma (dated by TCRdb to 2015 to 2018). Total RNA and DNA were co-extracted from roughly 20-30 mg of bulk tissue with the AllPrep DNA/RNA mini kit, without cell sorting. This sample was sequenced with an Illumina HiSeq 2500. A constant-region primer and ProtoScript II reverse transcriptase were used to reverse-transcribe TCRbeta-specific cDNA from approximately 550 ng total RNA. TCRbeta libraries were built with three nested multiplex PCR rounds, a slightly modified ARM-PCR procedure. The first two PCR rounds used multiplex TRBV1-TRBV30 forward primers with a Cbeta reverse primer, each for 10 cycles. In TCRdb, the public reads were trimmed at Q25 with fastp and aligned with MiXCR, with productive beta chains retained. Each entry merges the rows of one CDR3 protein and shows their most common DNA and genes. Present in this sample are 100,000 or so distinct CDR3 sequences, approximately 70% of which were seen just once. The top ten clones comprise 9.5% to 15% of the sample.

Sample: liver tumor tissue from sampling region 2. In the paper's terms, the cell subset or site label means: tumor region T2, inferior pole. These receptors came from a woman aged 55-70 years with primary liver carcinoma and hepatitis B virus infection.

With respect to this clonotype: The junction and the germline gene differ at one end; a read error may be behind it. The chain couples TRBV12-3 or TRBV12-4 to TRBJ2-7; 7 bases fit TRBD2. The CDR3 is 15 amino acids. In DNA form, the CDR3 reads TGTGCCAGAAGTTTCCATTTAGCGGGTGCAGGCGAGCAGTACTTC. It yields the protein CARSFHLAGAGEQYF.

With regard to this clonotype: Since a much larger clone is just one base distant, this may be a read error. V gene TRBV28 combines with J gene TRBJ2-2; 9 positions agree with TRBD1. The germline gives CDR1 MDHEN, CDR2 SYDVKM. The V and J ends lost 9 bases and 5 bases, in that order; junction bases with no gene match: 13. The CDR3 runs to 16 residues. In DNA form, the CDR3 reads TGTGCCAGAAGTGGGACAGGGCGACTAAGGACCGGGGAGCTGTTTTTT. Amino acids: CARSGTGRLRTGELFF. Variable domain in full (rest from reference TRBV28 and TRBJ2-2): DVKVTQSSRYLVKRTGEKVFLECVQDMDHENMFWYRQDPGLGLRLIYFSYDVKMKEKGDIPEGYSVSREKKERFSLILESASTNQTSMYLCARSGTGRLRTGELFFGEGSRLTVL.

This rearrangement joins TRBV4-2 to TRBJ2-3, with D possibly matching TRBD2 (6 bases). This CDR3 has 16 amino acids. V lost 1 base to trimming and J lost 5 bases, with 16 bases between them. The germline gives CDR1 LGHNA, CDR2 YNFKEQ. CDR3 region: CASSQVEGGRRDTQYF. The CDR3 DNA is TGTGCCAGCAGCCAAGTGGAAGGAGGGCGCAGAGATACGCAGTATTTT.

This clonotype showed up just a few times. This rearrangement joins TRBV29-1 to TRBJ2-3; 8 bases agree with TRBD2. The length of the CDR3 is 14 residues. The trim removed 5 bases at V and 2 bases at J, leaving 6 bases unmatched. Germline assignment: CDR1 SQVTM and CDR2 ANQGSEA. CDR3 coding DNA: TGCAGCGTTACCGGGACTAGTTACACAGATACGCAGTATTTT. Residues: CSVTGTSYTDTQYF.

The CDR3 protein is CASGSRQGSSYNSPRHF. The CDR3, as DNA: TGTGCTAGTGGTTCAAGACAGGGGAGCTCCTATAATTCACCTCGCCACTTT. The chain uses TRBV12-5 and TRBJ1-6; 8 positions match TRBD1. Looked up from germline, CDR1 is LGHNT and CDR2 is FRNRAP. J was trimmed by 18 bases and V by 4 bases; bases with no gene match: 23. The CDR3 runs 17 residues. Full variable domain (rest looked up from reference TRBV12-5 and TRBJ1-6): DARVTQTPRHKVTEMGQEVTMRCQPILGHNTVFWYRQTMMQGLELLAYFRNRAPLDDSGMPKDRFSAEMPDATLATLKIQPSEPRDSAVYFCASGSRQGSSYNSPRHFGNGTRLTVT.

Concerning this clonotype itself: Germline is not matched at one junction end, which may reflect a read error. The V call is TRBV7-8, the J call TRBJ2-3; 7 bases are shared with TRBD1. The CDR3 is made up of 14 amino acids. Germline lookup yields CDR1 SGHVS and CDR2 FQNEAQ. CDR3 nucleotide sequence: TGTGTCAGCAGCTTGCTTCGGACAGGCTATACGCAGTATTTT. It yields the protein CVSSLLRTGYTQYF.

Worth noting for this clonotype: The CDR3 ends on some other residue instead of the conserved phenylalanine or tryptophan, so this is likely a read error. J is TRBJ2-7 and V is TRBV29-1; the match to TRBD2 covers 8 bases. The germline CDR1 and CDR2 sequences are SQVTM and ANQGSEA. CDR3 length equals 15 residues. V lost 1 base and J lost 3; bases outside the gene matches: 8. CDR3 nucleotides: TGCAGCGTTGAAGTGAGCGGGAGACCCTTCTACGAGCAGTACCTC. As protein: CSVEVSGRPFYEQYL.

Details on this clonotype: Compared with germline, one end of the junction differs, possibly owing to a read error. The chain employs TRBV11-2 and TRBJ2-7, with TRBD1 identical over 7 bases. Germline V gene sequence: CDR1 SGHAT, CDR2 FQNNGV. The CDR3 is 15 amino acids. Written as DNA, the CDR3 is TGTGCCAGCGGCTTAGTACAGGGGTCCACCTACGAACAGTATTTC. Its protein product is CASGLVQGSTYEQYF.

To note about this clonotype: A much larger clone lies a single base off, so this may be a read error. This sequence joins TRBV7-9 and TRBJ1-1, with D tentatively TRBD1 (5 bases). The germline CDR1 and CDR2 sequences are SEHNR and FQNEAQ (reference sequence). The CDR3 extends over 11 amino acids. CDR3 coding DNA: TGTGACAGCAGTTCAGGGACGACGGCTTTCTTT. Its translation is CDSSSGTTAFF. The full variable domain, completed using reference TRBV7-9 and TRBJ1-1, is DTGVSQNPRHKITKRGQNVTFRCDPISEHNRLYWYRQTLGQGPEFLTYFQNEAQLEKSRLLSDRFSAERPKGSFSTLEIQRTEQGDSAMYLCDSSSGTTAFFGQGTRLTVV.

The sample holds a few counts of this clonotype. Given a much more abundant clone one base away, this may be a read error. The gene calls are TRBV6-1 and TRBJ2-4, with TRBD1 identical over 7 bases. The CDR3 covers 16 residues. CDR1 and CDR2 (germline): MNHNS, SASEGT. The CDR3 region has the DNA TGTGTCAGCAGTGACCCGGGACAGCTAGCCAAAAACATTCAGTACTTC. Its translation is CVSSDPGQLAKNIQYF.

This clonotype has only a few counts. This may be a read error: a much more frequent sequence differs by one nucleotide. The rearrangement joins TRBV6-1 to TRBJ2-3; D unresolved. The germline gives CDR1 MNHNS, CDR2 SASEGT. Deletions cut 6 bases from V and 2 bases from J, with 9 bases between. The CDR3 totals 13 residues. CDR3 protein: CASRMGPTDTQYF. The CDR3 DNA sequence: TGTGCCAGCAGGATGGGCCCCACAGATACGCAGTATTTT.

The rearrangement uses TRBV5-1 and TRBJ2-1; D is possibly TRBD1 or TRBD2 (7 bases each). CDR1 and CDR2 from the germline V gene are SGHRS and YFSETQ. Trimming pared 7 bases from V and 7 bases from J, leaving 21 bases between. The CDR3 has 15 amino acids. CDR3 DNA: TGCGCCAGCTGCGGGGGACAGAGGGATAAAAATGAGCAGTTCTTC. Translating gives CASCGGQRDKNEQFF.

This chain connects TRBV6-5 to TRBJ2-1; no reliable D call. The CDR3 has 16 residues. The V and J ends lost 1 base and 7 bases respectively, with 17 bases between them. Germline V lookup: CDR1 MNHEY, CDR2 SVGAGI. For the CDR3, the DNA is TGTGCCAGCAGTTACTGTCCAGTGGTGGATTATAATGAGCAGTTCTTC. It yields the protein CASSYCPVVDYNEQFF.

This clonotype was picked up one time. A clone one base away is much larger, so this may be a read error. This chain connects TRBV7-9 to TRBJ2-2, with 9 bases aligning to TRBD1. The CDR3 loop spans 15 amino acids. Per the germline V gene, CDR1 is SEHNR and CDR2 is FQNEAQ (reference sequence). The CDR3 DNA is TGTGCCAGAAGCTTAGAGGGACAGGGCTCCGGGGAGCTGTTTTTT. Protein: CARSLEGQGSGELFF. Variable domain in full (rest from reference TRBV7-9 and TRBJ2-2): DTGVSQNPRHKITKRGQNVTFRCDPISEHNRLYWYRQTLGQGPEFLTYFQNEAQLEKSRLLSDRFSAERPKGSFSTLEIQRTEQGDSAMYLCARSLEGQGSGELFFGEGSRLTVL.

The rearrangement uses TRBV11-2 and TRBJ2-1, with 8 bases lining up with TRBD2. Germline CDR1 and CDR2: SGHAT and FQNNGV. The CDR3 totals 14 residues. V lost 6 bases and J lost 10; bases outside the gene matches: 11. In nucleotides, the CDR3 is TGTGCCAGCAGGCAGGGACTAGTTTCCCACGAGCAGTTCTTC. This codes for CASRQGLVSHEQFF.

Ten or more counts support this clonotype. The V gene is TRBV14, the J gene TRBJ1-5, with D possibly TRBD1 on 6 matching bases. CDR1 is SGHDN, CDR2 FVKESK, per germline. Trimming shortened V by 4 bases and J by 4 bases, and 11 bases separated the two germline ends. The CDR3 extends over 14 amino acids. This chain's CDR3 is CASSRGGQNQPQHF. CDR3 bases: TGTGCCAGCAGCCGTGGGGGGCAGAATCAGCCCCAGCATTTT.